This TCR beta chain was found in a study of T cells in Graves' hyperthyroidism and ophthalmopathy. Across the whole study: It was at initial diagnosis, before any treatment, that peripheral blood was collected.

Ten or more counts support this clonotype. Amplified TCR beta CDR3 regions came from RNA transcripts. The HTBI primer set was used in a first-round RT-PCR of the TCR CDR3. Using its own MiXCR run on the multiplex PCR reads, TCRdb lists one record per CDR3 protein. The table shows roughly 650,000 distinct CDR3 sequences, with around 16% occurring only once. Clinical Activity Scores of at least 3, NOSPECS grades of at least 4 and durations under 3 months characterized ophthalmopathy patients. Out of 10 ml of fresh peripheral blood came the PBMCs. CDR1 is DFQATT and CDR2 is SNEGSKA in the germline V gene (reference sequence). This CDR3 has 15 residues. Trimming took off 0 bases at V and 1 base at J, with 13 bases between the two ends.

The receptor was derived from a woman aged 40 to 50 with Graves' ophthalmopathy. Sequencing used blood. The rearrangement joins TRBV20-1 to TRBJ2-7, with D maybe TRBD2 (5 bases). This CDR3 is CSARDRRLQSYEQYF. As DNA, the CDR3 is TGCAGTGCTAGAGATCGGAGGCTTCAGTCCTACGAGCAGTACTTC.